This T cell receptor (beta chain) was recorded in a study of regulatory T cells in long-lasting Graves disease. Study-level points and caveats: Not thyroid tissue but only peripheral blood was studied.

Germline CDR1 LNHDA, CDR2 SQIVND (reference sequence). The CDR3 extends over 14 amino acids. Trimming left V 3 bases short and J 3 bases short, with 9 bases between. Assembly of TCR beta libraries relied on iRepertoire HTBI primers together with Arm-PCR of CDR3 regions. Each CDR3 protein is one row after TCRdb ran MiXCR on the multiplex PCR reads. Among a few hundred thousand distinct CDR3 sequences, over 15% were seen once, and the ten largest hold 30%. Time point of the sample: newly diagnosed GD, antithyroid drugs for less than 3 months. There was RNA extracted from PBMCs, and the TCR library was made from it. From an endocrinology department in Xi'an, China, came the patients. This clonotype has a handful of counts. What it recognizes is unknown. This sample was also put to use in a study of T cells in Graves' hyperthyroidism and ophthalmopathy. As that report states: Graves' hyperthyroidism was deemed stable given no ophthalmopathy progression within 18 months. Uncontrolled infections, other autoimmune diseases, pregnancy or lactation led to exclusion of patients.

This chain connects TRBV19 to TRBJ1-5, with D tentatively TRBD1 (5 bases). This receptor was identified in a man in his forties with Graves disease. The sequences come from peripheral blood mononuclear cells (PBMCs), collected at new diagnosis, from a patient treated with antithyroid drugs. In DNA form, the CDR3 reads TGTGCCAGTAGTATTCGAGGGGACAATCAGCCCCAGCATTTT. Translation: CASSIRGDNQPQHF.